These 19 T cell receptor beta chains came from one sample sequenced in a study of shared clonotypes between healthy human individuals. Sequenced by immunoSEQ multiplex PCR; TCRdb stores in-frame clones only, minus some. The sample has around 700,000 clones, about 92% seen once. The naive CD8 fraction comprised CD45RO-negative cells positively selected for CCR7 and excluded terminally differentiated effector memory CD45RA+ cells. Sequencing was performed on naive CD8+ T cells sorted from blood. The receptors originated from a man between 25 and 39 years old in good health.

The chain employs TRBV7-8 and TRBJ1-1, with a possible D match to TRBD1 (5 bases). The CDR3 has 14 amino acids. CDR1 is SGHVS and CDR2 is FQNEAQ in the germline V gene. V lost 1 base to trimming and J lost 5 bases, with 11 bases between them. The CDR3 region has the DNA TGTGCCAGCAGCTTAGGGCAGGGTTGGACTGAAGCTTTCTTT. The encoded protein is CASSLGQGWTEAFF.

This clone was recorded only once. DNA of the CDR3: TGCGCCAGCAGCTTGGCCTTCGGTTCCTCCTACGAGCAGTACTTC. This gives the protein CASSLAFGSSYEQYF. The chain joins TRBV5-1 to TRBJ2-7, with D hard to call. Between the trimmed V and J ends, which lost 0 bases and 0 bases, there was a span of 10 bases. The length of the CDR3 is 15 residues. CDR1 is SGHRS, CDR2 YFSETQ, per germline.

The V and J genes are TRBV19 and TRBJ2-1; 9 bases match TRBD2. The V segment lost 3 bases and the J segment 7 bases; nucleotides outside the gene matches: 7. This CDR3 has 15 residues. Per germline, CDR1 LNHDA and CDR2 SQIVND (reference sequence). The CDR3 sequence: CASSILAGVWNEQFF. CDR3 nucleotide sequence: TGTGCCAGTAGTATTTTAGCGGGAGTTTGGAATGAGCAGTTCTTC.

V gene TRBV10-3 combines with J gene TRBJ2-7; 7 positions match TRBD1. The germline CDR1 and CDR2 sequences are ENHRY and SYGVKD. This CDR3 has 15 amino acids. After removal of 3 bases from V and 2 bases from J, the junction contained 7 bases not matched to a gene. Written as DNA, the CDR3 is TGTGCCATCAGTGACTTAGGGGACAGTCCCTACGAGCAGTACTTC. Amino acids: CAISDLGDSPYEQYF.

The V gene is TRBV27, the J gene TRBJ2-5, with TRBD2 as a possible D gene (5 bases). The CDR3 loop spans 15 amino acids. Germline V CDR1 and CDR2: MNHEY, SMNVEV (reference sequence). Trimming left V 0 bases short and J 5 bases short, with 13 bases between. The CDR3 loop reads CASSLSPHPGETQYF. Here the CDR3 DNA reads TGTGCCAGCAGTTTATCCCCCCACCCGGGGGAGACCCAGTACTTC.

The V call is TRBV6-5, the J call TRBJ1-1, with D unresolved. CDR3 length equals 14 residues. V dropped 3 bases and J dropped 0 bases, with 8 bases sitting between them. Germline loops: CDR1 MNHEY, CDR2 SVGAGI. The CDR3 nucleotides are TGTGCCAGCAGTTATTCAACTATGAACACTGAAGCTTTCTTT. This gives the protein CASSYSTMNTEAFF.

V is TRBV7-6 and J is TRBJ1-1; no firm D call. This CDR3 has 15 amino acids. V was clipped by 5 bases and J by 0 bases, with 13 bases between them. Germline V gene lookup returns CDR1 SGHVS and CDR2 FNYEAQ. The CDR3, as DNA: TGTGCCAGCAGCCCAATAGGAGTCATGAACACTGAAGCTTTCTTT. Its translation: CASSPIGVMNTEAFF.

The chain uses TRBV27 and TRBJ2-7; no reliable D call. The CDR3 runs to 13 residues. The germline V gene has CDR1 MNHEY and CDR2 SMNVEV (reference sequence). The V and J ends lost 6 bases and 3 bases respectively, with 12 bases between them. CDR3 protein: CASSWSADYEQYF. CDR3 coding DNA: TGTGCCAGCAGCTGGAGCGCAGACTACGAGCAGTACTTC.

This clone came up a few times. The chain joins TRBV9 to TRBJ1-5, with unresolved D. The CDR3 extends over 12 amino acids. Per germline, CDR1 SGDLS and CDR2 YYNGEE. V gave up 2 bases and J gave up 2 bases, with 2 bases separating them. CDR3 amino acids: CASSVGNQPQHF. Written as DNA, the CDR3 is TGTGCCAGCAGCGTGGGCAATCAGCCCCAGCATTTT.

The CDR3: CATSSDLADTQYF. CDR3 DNA: TGTGCCACCTCTTCGGATTTGGCAGATACGCAGTATTTT. The chain employs TRBV19 and TRBJ2-3; D is unclear. Germline V gene sequence: CDR1 LNHDA, CDR2 SQIVND (reference sequence). The CDR3 length is 13 residues. The V end was cut by 10 bases, the J end by 4 bases, with 15 bases between.

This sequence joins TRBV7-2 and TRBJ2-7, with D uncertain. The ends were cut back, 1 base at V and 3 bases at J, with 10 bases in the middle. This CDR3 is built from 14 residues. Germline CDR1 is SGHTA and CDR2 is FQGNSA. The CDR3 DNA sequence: TGTGCCAGCAGCTTAGAGGGCCATAACTACGAGCAGTACTTC. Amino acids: CASSLEGHNYEQYF.

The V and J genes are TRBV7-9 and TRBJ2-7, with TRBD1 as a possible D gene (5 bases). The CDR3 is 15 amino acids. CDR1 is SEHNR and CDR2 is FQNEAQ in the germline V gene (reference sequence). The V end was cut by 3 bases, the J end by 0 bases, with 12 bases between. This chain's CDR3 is CASSLTTGLSYEQYF. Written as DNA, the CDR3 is TGTGCCAGCAGCTTGACCACAGGCCTCTCCTACGAGCAGTACTTC.

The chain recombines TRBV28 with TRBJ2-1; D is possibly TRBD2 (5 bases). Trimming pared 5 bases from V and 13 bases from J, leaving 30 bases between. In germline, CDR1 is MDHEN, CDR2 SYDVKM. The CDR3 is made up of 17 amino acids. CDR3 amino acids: CASSPPYLRPSRDSQFF. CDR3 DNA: TGTGCCAGCAGTCCGCCCTATTTGCGCCCTAGCCGCGATTCACAGTTCTTC.

CDR3 sequence: CASSDKAGVADNNEQFF. The CDR3 DNA reads TGCGCCAGCAGTGATAAAGCGGGAGTGGCTGATAACAATGAGCAGTTCTTC. The chain is built from TRBV10-2 and TRBJ2-1; 8 bases fit TRBD2. The CDR3 extends over 17 amino acids. After removal of 3 bases from V and 5 bases from J, the junction contained 12 bases not matched to a gene. CDR1 is WSHSY and CDR2 is SAAADI in the germline V gene.

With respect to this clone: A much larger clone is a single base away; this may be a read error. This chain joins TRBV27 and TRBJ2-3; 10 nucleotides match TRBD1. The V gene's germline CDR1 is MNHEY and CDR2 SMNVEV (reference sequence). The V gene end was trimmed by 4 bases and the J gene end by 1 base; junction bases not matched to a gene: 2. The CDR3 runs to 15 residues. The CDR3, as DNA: TGTGCCAGCAGTTACGGGACAGGGGGCACAGATACGCAGTATTTT. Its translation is CASSYGTGGTDTQYF.

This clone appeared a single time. CDR3 DNA sequence: TGTGCCAGCAGCTCACAAGGACGGGACAGGAACTACGAGCAGTACTTC. Its protein is CASSSQGRDRNYEQYF. This rearrangement joins TRBV7-8 to TRBJ2-7; 8 positions agree with TRBD1. The V and J ends lost 4 bases and 3 bases, in that order; junction bases with no gene match: 11. This CDR3 spans 16 amino acids. In germline, CDR1 is SGHVS, CDR2 FQNEAQ.

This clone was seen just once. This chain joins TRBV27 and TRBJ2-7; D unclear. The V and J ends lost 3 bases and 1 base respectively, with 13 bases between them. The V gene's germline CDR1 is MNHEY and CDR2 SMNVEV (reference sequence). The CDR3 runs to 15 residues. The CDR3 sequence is CASSLSADLSYEQYF. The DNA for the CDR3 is TGTGCCAGCAGTTTGTCGGCGGATTTATCCTACGAGCAGTACTTC.

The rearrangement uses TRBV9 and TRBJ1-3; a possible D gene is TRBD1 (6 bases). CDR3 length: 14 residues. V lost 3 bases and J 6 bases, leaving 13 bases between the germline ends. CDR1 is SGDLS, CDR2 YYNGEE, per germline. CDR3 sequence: CASSAVGAVNTIYF. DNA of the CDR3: TGTGCCAGCAGCGCGGTGGGGGCGGTAAACACCATATATTTT.

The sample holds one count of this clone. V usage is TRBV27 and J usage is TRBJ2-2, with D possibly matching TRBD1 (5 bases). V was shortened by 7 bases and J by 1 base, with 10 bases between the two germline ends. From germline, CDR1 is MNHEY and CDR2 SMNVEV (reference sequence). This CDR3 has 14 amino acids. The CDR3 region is CASMWQGNTGELFF. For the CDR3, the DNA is TGTGCCAGCATGTGGCAGGGGAACACCGGGGAGCTGTTTTTT.